This TCR beta chain was identified in a study of blood T cell repertoires in COVID-19. As for the study in general: Whether acute or convalescent, the COVID-19 samples came from the United States, Italy and Spain.

The CDR3 is made up of 14 amino acids. Trimming shortened V by 6 bases and J by 2 bases, and 12 bases separated the two germline ends. In germline, CDR1 is SGHAT, CDR2 FQNNGV. TCRdb's copy holds only in-frame clones and misses some; the assay was immunoSEQ multiplex PCR. The sample carries under 300,000 clones, under 90% recorded once. Sequenced material: PBMCs or T cells enriched from blood (not recorded which). This chain links TRBV11-2 with TRBJ2-3; unclear D gene. This TCR was sampled from a man aged 18 to 35 who had recovered from COVID-19. The CDR3 bases are TGTGCCAGCAGATCAGCGTGGGTCACAGATACGCAGTATTTT. It codes for CASRSAWVTDTQYF.